These 19 T cell receptor beta chains were all obtained from the same sample, sequenced in a study of blood T cell dynamics during melanoma immunotherapy. Time point of the sample: pre-treatment baseline. Clones were sequenced by immunoSEQ multiplex PCR, and TCRdb holds only the in-frame ones, with some missing. The data contain around 13,000 clones, 92% of them singletons. The specimen was effector memory CD8+ T cells from blood, collected from a patient treated with checkpoint blockade. The receptors originated from a human donor with melanoma.

The CDR3 protein is CASSGRTNGSSYEQYF. In DNA form, the CDR3 reads TGTGCCAGCAGCGGGCGGACTAACGGAAGCTCCTACGAGCAGTACTTC. The chain is built from TRBV11-2 and TRBJ2-7, with D possibly TRBD2 on 6 matching bases. Trimming took off 5 bases at V and 0 bases at J, with 17 bases between the two ends. The CDR3 totals 16 residues. The germline gives CDR1 SGHAT, CDR2 FQNNGV.

The chain is built from TRBV19 and TRBJ2-3; 7 bases agree with TRBD2. CDR1 is LNHDA and CDR2 is SQIVND in the germline V gene (reference sequence). V trimming: 1 base; J trimming: 2 bases; junction bases outside the gene matches: 12. The CDR3 covers 18 residues. This CDR3 reads CASSIVGTGTIPTDTQYF. The CDR3 bases are TGTGCCAGTAGTATAGTGGGTACCGGGACTATCCCCACAGATACGCAGTATTTT.

The chain uses TRBV7-9 and TRBJ1-2, with 7 bases fitting TRBD1. Germline V CDR1 and CDR2: SEHNR, FQNEAQ (reference sequence). Trimming at V came to 5 bases and at J to 7 bases, leaving 7 bases not matched to a gene. This CDR3 comprises 13 residues. CDR3 loop: CASSLGTDLGYTF. As DNA, the CDR3 is TGTGCCAGCAGCCTCGGGACAGACCTTGGCTACACCTTC. Variable domain in full (rest from reference TRBV7-9 and TRBJ1-2): DTGVSQNPRHKITKRGQNVTFRCDPISEHNRLYWYRQTLGQGPEFLTYFQNEAQLEKSRLLSDRFSAERPKGSFSTLEIQRTEQGDSAMYLCASSLGTDLGYTFGSGTRLTVV.

This clone was found once. The chain joins TRBV7-9 to TRBJ2-7; 8 bases are shared with TRBD1. This CDR3 comprises 15 residues. Germline V CDR1 and CDR2: SEHNR, FQNEAQ (reference sequence). With V trimmed by 4 bases and J by 6 bases, 11 bases remained unmatched. CDR3 DNA: TGTGCCAGCAGCTCCCCCGGGACAGGTATTGGCGAGCAGTACTTC. Its translation is CASSSPGTGIGEQYF.

The V and J genes are TRBV29-1 and TRBJ1-2; perhaps TRBD1 as D (6 bases). V was trimmed by 4 bases and J by 4 bases, leaving 22 bases between them. Germline CDR1 is SQVTM and CDR2 is ANQGSEA. CDR3 length: 16 residues. The CDR3 DNA reads TGCAGCGTTGTAGTGACAGGTGGGACCCCCTTCTATGGCTACACCTTC. Encoded protein: CSVVVTGGTPFYGYTF.

The V gene is TRBV5-4, the J gene TRBJ2-2, with 12 nucleotides matching TRBD2. V shed 1 base, J shed 4 bases, and the junction held 8 bases outside the gene matches. The CDR3 runs to 18 residues. Germline V gene data show CDR1 as SGHNT and CDR2 as YYREEE (reference sequence). The CDR3 spells CASSLWLAGGPVTGELFF. The CDR3 DNA reads TGTGCCAGCAGCTTGTGGCTAGCGGGAGGGCCTGTCACCGGGGAGCTGTTTTTT.

V gene TRBV27 combines with J gene TRBJ2-1; 9 bases are shared with TRBD1. Germline V gene data show CDR1 as MNHEY and CDR2 as SMNVEV (reference sequence). The V segment lost 6 bases and the J segment 4 bases; nucleotides outside the gene matches: 7. This CDR3 has 15 residues. CDR3 sequence reads: CASRSGTGSYNEQFF. In DNA form, the CDR3 reads TGTGCCAGCAGGTCCGGGACAGGGAGTTACAATGAGCAGTTCTTC.

The V call is TRBV19, the J call TRBJ2-2; D remains unclear. Trimming cost V 4 bases and J 8 bases, with 5 bases left between them. Germline V gives CDR1 LNHDA, CDR2 SQIVND (reference sequence). The CDR3 has 11 residues. CDR3 nucleotides: TGTGCCAGTAGTAGGGGAGGGGAGCTGTTTTTT. The encoded protein is CASSRGGELFF. Supplemented by reference TRBV19 and TRBJ2-2, the full variable domain reads DGGITQSPKYLFRKEGQNVTLSCEQNLNHDAMYWYRQDPGQGLRLIYYSQIVNDFQKGDIAEGYSVSREKKESFPLTVTSAQKNPTAFYLCASSRGGELFFGEGSRLTVL.

The CDR3 coding sequence is TGCAGCGTGACAGGGGTGGAGGAGACCCAGTACTTC. Protein: CSVTGVEETQYF. This chain uses TRBV29-1 with TRBJ2-5; 8 nucleotides agree with TRBD1. Trimming removed 6 bases from V and 5 bases from J; junction bases left unmatched: 5. The CDR3 contains 12 residues. CDR1 and CDR2 (germline): SQVTM, ANQGSEA.

The rearrangement joins TRBV6-5 to TRBJ2-5, with 11 bases that match TRBD2. CDR1 is MNHEY, CDR2 SVGAGI, per germline. The CDR3 totals 14 residues. J gave up 13 bases and V 0 bases, and 7 bases lay outside the gene matches. The CDR3 DNA reads as TGTGCCAGCAGTTACTCCACTAGCGGGAGTTTCCGGTACTTC. As protein: CASSYSTSGSFRYF.

The J gene is TRBJ1-2, the V gene TRBV19, with D hard to call. The V and J ends lost 5 bases and 0 bases respectively, with 13 bases between them. This CDR3 spans 15 amino acids. Looked up from germline, CDR1 is LNHDA and CDR2 is SQIVND (reference sequence). CDR3 sequence reads: CASSPRRETNYGYTF. The CDR3 DNA sequence: TGTGCCAGTAGTCCTAGACGGGAGACTAACTATGGCTACACCTTC.

DNA for the CDR3: TGTGCCAGCAGCCCTGGTGCAGGGGAAGAGACCCAGTACTTC. Amino acids: CASSPGAGEETQYF. This rearrangement joins TRBV5-6 to TRBJ2-5, with a possible D match to TRBD1 (6 bases). Germline lookup yields CDR1 SGHDT and CDR2 YYEEEE. The V end lost 4 bases, the J end lost 3 bases, and 13 bases lay between the germline ends. There are 14 residues in the CDR3.

The chain combines TRBV5-1 with TRBJ2-5, with D possibly TRBD2 on 5 matching bases. TRBJ2-7 explains the end of the DNA better; the J call may be wrong. There are 13 residues in the CDR3. Per germline, CDR1 SGHRS and CDR2 YFSETQ. Written as DNA, the CDR3 is TGCGCCAGCAGCTTGGCCGCGGGCTACGAGCAGTACTTC. This codes for CASSLAAGYEQYF.

This rearrangement joins TRBV11-2 to TRBJ1-1, with TRBD1 matching over 10 bases. CDR1 and CDR2 from the germline V gene are SGHAT and FQNNGV. V shed 5 bases, J shed 3 bases, and the junction held 9 bases outside the gene matches. The CDR3 is 16 residues long. In DNA form, the CDR3 reads TGTGCCAGCAGCCCCAAGACAGGGGGCGCGGACACTGAAGCTTTCTTT. Translated: CASSPKTGGADTEAFF.

This chain joins TRBV10-3 and TRBJ2-1; maybe TRBD1 (6 bases). The CDR3 covers 15 residues. The ends were cut back, 8 bases at V and 0 bases at J, with 14 bases in the middle. Germline V gene data show CDR1 as ENHRY and CDR2 as SYGVKD. The CDR3: CAIARGQPSYNEQFF. DNA of the CDR3: TGTGCCATCGCGAGGGGACAACCCTCCTACAATGAGCAGTTCTTC.

The chain uses TRBV29-1 and TRBJ2-7; tentative D call: TRBD1 (6 bases). The CDR3 consists of 15 residues. The germline CDR1 and CDR2 sequences are SQVTM and ANQGSEA. With 0 bases removed from V and 5 bases from J, the gap between germline ends came to 17 bases. The CDR3 loop reads CSVEDLGDTTNEQYF. CDR3 coding DNA: TGCAGCGTTGAAGATCTGGGGGACACCACGAACGAGCAGTACTTC.

The chain employs TRBV9 and TRBJ2-6; 8 positions match TRBD1. Germline lookup yields CDR1 SGDLS and CDR2 YYNGEE. The CDR3 is made up of 17 amino acids. Trimming at V came to 6 bases and at J to 4 bases, leaving 12 bases not matched to a gene. CDR3: CASTLPAGGAGANVLTF. The CDR3 nucleotides are TGTGCCAGCACCCTCCCGGCAGGGGGCGCCGGGGCCAACGTCCTGACTTTC.

The table lists this clone with a count of one. V and J are TRBV27 and TRBJ2-7; D unresolved. Trimming removed 2 bases at V and 2 bases at J, with 7 bases between. Germline lookup yields CDR1 MNHEY and CDR2 SMNVEV (reference sequence). The CDR3 is made up of 13 amino acids. The CDR3 DNA reads as TGTGCCAGCAGTTTAGTTGGGGCCTACGAGCAGTACTTC. Translated: CASSLVGAYEQYF.

V and J are TRBV30 and TRBJ1-5, with 7 positions matching TRBD1. CDR1 and CDR2 from the germline V gene are GTSNPN and SVGIG (reference sequence). V trimming: 4 bases; J trimming: 1 base; junction bases outside the gene matches: 7. There are 15 residues in the CDR3. The CDR3 DNA is TGTGCCTGGATTAAAAGACAGGGAAGCAATCAGCCCCAGCATTTT. It is translated as CAWIKRQGSNQPQHF.